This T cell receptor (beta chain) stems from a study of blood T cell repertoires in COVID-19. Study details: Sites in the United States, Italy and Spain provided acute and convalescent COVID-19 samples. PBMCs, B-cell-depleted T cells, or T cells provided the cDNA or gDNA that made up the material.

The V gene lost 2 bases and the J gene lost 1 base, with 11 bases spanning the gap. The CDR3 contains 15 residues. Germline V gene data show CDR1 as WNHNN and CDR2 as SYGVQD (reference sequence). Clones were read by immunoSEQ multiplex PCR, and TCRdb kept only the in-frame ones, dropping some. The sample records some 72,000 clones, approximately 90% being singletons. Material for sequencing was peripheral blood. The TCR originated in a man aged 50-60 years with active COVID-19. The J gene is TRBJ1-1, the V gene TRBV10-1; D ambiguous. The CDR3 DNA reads TGCGCCAGCAGTGAGGATGCGCGCGGGAACACTGAAGCTTTCTTT. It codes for CASSEDARGNTEAFF.